The source of this T cell receptor beta chain is a study of cytomegalovirus exposure and HLA in healthy donors. In the PCR, 60 Vbeta and 13 Jbeta primers were used. Clones were read by immunoSEQ multiplex PCR, and TCRdb kept only the in-frame ones, dropping some. The data show 100,000 to 120,000 clones, with just over 75% seen just once and roughly 8.2% held by the top ten. Notes on this clone: Antigen unknown.

The study's findings and limits: TCR beta V segments were, for the most part, productive about 87% or about 30% of the time in an earlier analysis.

Unmatched junction bases numbered 7, after V lost 4 bases and J lost 2 bases. Per germline, CDR1 SGHAT and CDR2 FQDESV (reference sequence). The CDR3 totals 15 residues. The V call is TRBV11-1, the J call TRBJ2-5; 7 bases align to TRBD1. The receptor's source is a man aged 35-49 years in good health and CMV-seropositive. The material sequenced was PBMCs. The CDR3 here is CASSSGQEQQETQYF. In DNA form, the CDR3 reads TGTGCCAGCAGCTCCGGACAGGAACAACAAGAGACCCAGTACTTC.